Listed below are T cell receptor beta chains from one sample, sequenced in a study of cytomegalovirus exposure and HLA in healthy donors. Assay: immunoSEQ multiplex PCR; the TCRdb copy retains only in-frame clones and omits some. The sample lists 100,000 to 150,000 clones, around 72% occurring once. Sequenced sample: PBMCs. These receptors all stem from a man aged 25 to 45 in good health and CMV-seronegative. The CDR3 runs from the conserved cysteine through the conserved F or W. A D gene is named only where the DNA matches it firmly. The size entry is marked missing in some rows and otherwise reads once, few, many or a size class.

CDR3 length | J gene | V gene | D gene | clone size | CDR3 protein | CDR3 DNA
15 | TRBJ2-5 | TRBV6-1 | TRBD2 | many | CASSEVAGGQETQYF | TGTGCCAGCAGTGAAGTAGCGGGGGGGCAAGAGACCCAGTACTTC
13 | TRBJ2-7 | TRBV10-3 | - | - | CAISEGGSYEQYF | TGTGCCATCAGTGAGGGCGGTTCCTACGAGCAGTACTTC
14 | TRBJ2-7 | TRBV5-4 | TRBD1 | once | CASSSLTGTYEQYF | TGTGCCAGCAGCTCCCTGACAGGGACCTACGAGCAGTACTTC
16 | TRBJ2-5 | TRBV19 | - | - | CASSTYYSIMQETQYF | TGTGCCAGTAGTACTTATTACAGCATAATGCAAGAGACCCAGTACTTC
15 | TRBJ2-2 | TRBV5-1 | - | once | CASSPSTVNTGELFF | TGCGCCAGCAGCCCCTCGACTGTAAACACCGGGGAGCTGTTTTTT
15 | TRBJ1-2 | TRBV18 | TRBD1 | - | CASSPGTGGAYGYTF | TGTGCCAGCTCACCGGGGACAGGGGGCGCCTATGGCTACACCTTC
16 | TRBJ2-5 | TRBV27 | TRBD2 | - | CASSNRTSGGMETQYF | TGTGCCAGCAGTAATCGGACTAGCGGGGGGATGGAGACCCAGTACTTC
14 | TRBJ2-5 | TRBV4-3 | TRBD2 | - | CASSLWRGEETQYF | TGCGCCAGCAGCCTTTGGCGGGGGGAAGAGACCCAGTACTTC
18 | TRBJ1-1 | TRBV5-6 | TRBD1 | - | CASSLGQGAISYNTEAFF | TGTGCCAGCAGCTTGGGACAGGGCGCAATCTCCTATAACACTGAAGCTTTCTTT
13 | TRBJ2-5 | TRBV10-3 | - | few | CAISRDFGETQYF | TGTGCCATCAGTCGGGATTTTGGAGAGACCCAGTACTTC
16 | TRBJ2-3 | TRBV5-8 | - | - | CASSLDGRKSTDTQYF | TGTGCCAGCAGCTTGGATGGCAGGAAAAGCACAGATACGCAGTATTTT
13 | TRBJ2-1 | TRBV7-9 | - | - | CSSSFGGASEQFF | TGTTCCAGCAGCTTTGGGGGGGCCAGTGAGCAGTTCTTC
13 | TRBJ1-2 | TRBV5-1 | - | once | CASRTVLNYGYTF | TGCGCCAGCAGGACAGTTCTTAACTATGGCTACACCTTC
16 | TRBJ2-7 | TRBV10-2 | TRBD1 | - | CASLSTPGQGRNEQYF | TGCGCTAGTCTGAGTACTCCGGGACAGGGGAGGAACGAGCAGTACTTC
13 | TRBJ2-7 | TRBV6-5 | - | - | CASSRQVSYEQYF | TGTGCCAGCAGTAGGCAGGTCTCCTACGAGCAGTACTTC
13 | TRBJ2-1 | TRBV19 | TRBD2 | - | CATRTSGRTEQFF | TGTGCCACCCGGACTAGCGGACGGACAGAGCAGTTCTTC
13 | TRBJ2-3 | TRBV19 | - | - | CASNFREADTQYF | TGTGCCAGTAATTTCAGGGAGGCAGATACGCAGTATTTT
14 | TRBJ2-7 | TRBV30 | TRBD1 | - | CAWTGTGGQYEQYF | TGTGCCTGGACCGGGACAGGGGGTCAATACGAGCAGTACTTC
13 | TRBJ1-1 | TRBV29-1 | TRBD1 | - | CSVRTGWGTEAFF | TGCAGCGTGAGGACAGGGTGGGGGACTGAAGCTTTCTTT
14 | TRBJ1-4 | TRBV6-4 | - | - | CASSDGQGGEKLFF | TGTGCCAGCAGTGACGGGCAGGGAGGTGAAAAACTGTTTTTT
18 | TRBJ1-2 | TRBV7-9 | - | few | CASSSNSGYNLLSYGYTF | TGTGCCAGCAGCTCCAACAGCGGGTACAACTTATTAAGCTATGGCTACACCTTC
14 | TRBJ1-1 | TRBV6-5 | TRBD1 | few | CASSGQGGNTEAFF | TGTGCCAGCAGTGGACAGGGGGGGAACACTGAAGCTTTCTTT
13 | TRBJ2-2 | TRBV6-1 | - | - | CASSDQGSGELFF | TGTGCCAGCAGTGACCAGGGGTCCGGGGAGCTGTTTTTT
15 | TRBJ1-4 | TRBV5-1 | TRBD1 | few | CASSPGQGTNEKLFF | TGCGCCAGCAGCCCCGGACAGGGAACTAATGAAAAACTGTTTTTT
12 | TRBJ1-2 | TRBV28 | - | - | CASRSTGYGYTF | TGTGCCAGCAGATCAACAGGGTATGGCTACACCTTC
15 | TRBJ1-5 | TRBV7-9 | - | - | CASSRSTDSNQPQHF | TGTGCCAGCAGCCGATCGACAGATAGCAATCAGCCCCAGCATTTT
15 | TRBJ2-3 | TRBV2 | TRBD2 | - | CASRLAGGWEDTQYF | TGTGCCAGCAGGCTAGCGGGGGGCTGGGAGGATACGCAGTATTTT
18 | TRBJ1-4 | TRBV7-6 | - | - | CASSFFTRDAFNNEKLFF | TGTGCCAGCAGCTTTTTTACCAGGGATGCTTTTAATAATGAAAAACTGTTTTTT
15 | TRBJ1-2 | TRBV9 | - | - | CASSVDKGAYGGYTF | TGTGCCAGCAGCGTAGACAAAGGGGCCTATGGTGGCTACACCTTC
14 | TRBJ2-5 | TRBV18 | - | - | CASSPLGTQETQYF | TGTGCCAGCTCACCGCTAGGAACCCAAGAGACCCAGTACTTC
15 | TRBJ2-7 | TRBV27 | TRBD2 | - | CASSLSSGGSYEQYF | TGTGCCAGCAGTTTAAGTAGCGGGGGCTCCTACGAGCAGTACTTC
14 | TRBJ2-5 | TRBV2 | - | few | CASSAVEFKETQYF | TGTGCCAGCAGTGCCGTGGAGTTCAAGGAGACCCAGTACTTC
15 | TRBJ2-7 | TRBV4-1 | TRBD1 | few | CASAVWDRDDVEQYF | TGCGCCAGCGCCGTCTGGGACAGGGACGACGTCGAGCAGTACTTC
15 | TRBJ1-5 | TRBV4-3 | - | - | CASSQDRWGGQPQHF | TGCGCCAGCAGCCAAGATCGATGGGGGGGTCAGCCCCAGCATTTT
13 | TRBJ1-2 | TRBV5-6 | - | - | CASSMTGVHGYTF | TGTGCCAGCAGCATGACAGGCGTGCATGGCTACACCTTC
16 | TRBJ2-5 | TRBV7-9 | TRBD2 | - | CASSLFLAGGLETQYF | TGTGCCAGCAGCTTGTTTCTAGCGGGGGGATTGGAGACCCAGTACTTC
16 | TRBJ1-6 | TRBV2 | - | few | CASSEATGESNSPLHF | TGTGCCAGCAGTGAAGCGACAGGTGAGTCTAATTCACCCCTCCACTTT
14 | TRBJ1-2 | TRBV5-4 | - | - | CASSLGTVRSGYTF | TGTGCCAGCAGCTTGGGGACAGTTCGGTCTGGCTACACCTTC
14 | TRBJ2-7 | TRBV5-1 | TRBD1 | - | CASSKRQGGHEQYF | TGCGCCAGCAGCAAACGACAGGGTGGTCACGAGCAGTACTTC
18 | TRBJ2-1 | TRBV28 | TRBD2 | - | CASSFPLAGVSSYNEQFF | TGTGCCAGCAGTTTCCCGTTAGCGGGCGTCAGCTCCTACAATGAGCAGTTCTTC
11 | TRBJ2-5 | TRBV30 | TRBD2 | - | CAWGRVETQYF | TGTGCCTGGGGGAGGGTCGAGACCCAGTACTTC
15 | TRBJ2-7 | TRBV2 | TRBD1 | - | CASSEWPGQAYEQYF | TGTGCCAGCAGTGAATGGCCGGGACAGGCCTACGAGCAGTACTTC
16 | TRBJ2-2 | TRBV13 | TRBD1 | - | CASSFTGTGNTGELFF | TGTGCCAGCAGCTTCACCGGGACAGGGAACACCGGGGAGCTGTTTTTT